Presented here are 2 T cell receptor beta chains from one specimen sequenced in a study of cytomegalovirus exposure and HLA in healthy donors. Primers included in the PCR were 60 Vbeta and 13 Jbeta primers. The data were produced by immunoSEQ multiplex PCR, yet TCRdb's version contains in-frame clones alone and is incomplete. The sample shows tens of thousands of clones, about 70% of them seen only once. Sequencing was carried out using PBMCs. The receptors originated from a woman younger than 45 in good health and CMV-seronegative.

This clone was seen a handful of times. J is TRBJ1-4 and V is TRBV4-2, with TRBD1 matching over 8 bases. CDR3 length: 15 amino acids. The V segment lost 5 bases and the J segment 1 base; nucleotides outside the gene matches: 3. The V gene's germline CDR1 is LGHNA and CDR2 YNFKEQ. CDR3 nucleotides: TGTGCCAGCAGCGGACAGGGACTAACTAATGAAAAACTGTTTTTT. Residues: CASSGQGLTNEKLFF.

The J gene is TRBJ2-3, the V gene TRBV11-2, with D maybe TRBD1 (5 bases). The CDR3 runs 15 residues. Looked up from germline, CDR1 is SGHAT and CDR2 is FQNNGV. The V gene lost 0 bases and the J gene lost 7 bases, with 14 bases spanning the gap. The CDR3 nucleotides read TGTGCCAGCAGCTTAGACAGGGTTTCGAAAAATACGCAGTATTTT. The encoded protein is CASSLDRVSKNTQYF.